The T cell receptor beta chain described here comes from a study of CD8 T cells in Susac syndrome. Sequencing targeted TCR beta in blood CD8+ and CD4+ T cells. The CDR3 totals 12 residues. Germline assignment: CDR1 SEHNR and CDR2 FQNEAQ (reference sequence). Between the trimmed V and J ends, which lost 2 bases and 9 bases, there was a span of 8 bases. A quantity of about 0.5 to 1 ug RNA underwent reverse transcription using random hexamers. TCRdb called the immunoSEQ multiplex PCR reads again in MiXCR, with one record for every CDR3 protein. Altogether roughly 190,000 distinct CDR3 sequences are present, 93% being singletons, with the ten largest covering about 0.1%.

The V and J genes are TRBV7-9 and TRBJ2-1; maybe TRBD2 (5 bases). The sample consisted of CD4+ T cells from PBMCs. The receptor's source is a human donor in good health. The CDR3 nucleotides are TGTGCCAGCAGCTTATTAGCGACTGAGCAGTTCTTC. It codes for CASSLLATEQFF.